The 4 T cell receptor beta chains presented below share a single source sample, sequenced in a study of CD4 and CD8 cells across lung adenocarcinoma regions. TCRdb re-called the PCR reads through MiXCR, storing one row per CDR3 protein. The sample yields about 8,500 distinct CDR3 sequences, approximately 48% seen once. Input material: CD4+ T cells from the margin of a lung tumor. These receptors originate from a female donor with lung adenocarcinoma. The CD4 and CD8 labels of this study may be unreliable.

About this clonotype: One end of the junction does not line up with germline, which may come from a read error. This chain joins TRBV6-2 or TRBV6-3 and TRBJ2-3, with a weak D call TRBD1 (6 bases). Germline assignment: CDR1 MNHEY and CDR2 SVGEGT. The CDR3 has 14 residues. The chain's CDR3 is CASSPTGDTETQYF. For the CDR3, the DNA is TGTGCCAGCAGCCCTACCGGGGACACAGAGACCCAGTACTTT.

This chain joins TRBV6-1 and TRBJ2-5; 8 bases are shared with TRBD2. With the DNA end fitting TRBJ2-1 better, the J assignment may be wrong. The germline V gene encodes CDR1 MNHNS and CDR2 SASEGT. The CDR3 length is 11 residues. CDR3 in amino acids: CASGLALEQFF. In nucleotides, the CDR3 is TGTGCCAGCGGACTAGCCCTCGAGCAGTTCTTC.

Of note for this clonotype: This clone may be a read error of a much larger clone one base away. This chain connects TRBV6-1 to TRBJ2-2, with 10 nucleotides matching TRBD2. The CDR3 sequence is 15 residues long. Per the germline V gene, CDR1 is MNHNS and CDR2 is SASEGT. The CDR3 DNA follows: TGTGTCAGCCCCAGGACTAGCGGACACACCGGGGAGCTGTTTTTT. This translates into CVSPRTSGHTGELFF.

The chain has TRBV6-1 and TRBJ2-1; D might be TRBD2 (7 bases). Trimming left V 8 bases short and J 7 bases short, with 24 bases between. The V gene's germline CDR1 is MNHNS and CDR2 SASEGT. The CDR3 is made up of 16 amino acids. The CDR3 here is CASLWGGASRRNEQFF. CDR3 DNA: TGTGCCAGCCTATGGGGGGGGGCTAGCAGGAGGAATGAGCAGTTCTTC.